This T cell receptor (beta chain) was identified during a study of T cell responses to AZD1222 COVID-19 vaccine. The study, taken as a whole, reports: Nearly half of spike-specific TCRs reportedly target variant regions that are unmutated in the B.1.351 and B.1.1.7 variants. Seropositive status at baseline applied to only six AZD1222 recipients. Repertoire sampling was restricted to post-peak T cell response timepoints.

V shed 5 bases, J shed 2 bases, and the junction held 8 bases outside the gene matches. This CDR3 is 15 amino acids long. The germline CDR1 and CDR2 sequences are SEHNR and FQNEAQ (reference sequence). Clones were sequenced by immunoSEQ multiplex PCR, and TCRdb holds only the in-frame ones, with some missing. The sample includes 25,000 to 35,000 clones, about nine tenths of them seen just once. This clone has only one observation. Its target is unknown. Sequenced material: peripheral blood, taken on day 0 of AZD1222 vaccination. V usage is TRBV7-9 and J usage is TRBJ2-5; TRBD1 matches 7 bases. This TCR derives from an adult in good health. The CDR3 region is CASSPEPGQQETQYF. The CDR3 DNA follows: TGTGCCAGCAGCCCAGAACCGGGACAGCAAGAGACCCAGTACTTC.